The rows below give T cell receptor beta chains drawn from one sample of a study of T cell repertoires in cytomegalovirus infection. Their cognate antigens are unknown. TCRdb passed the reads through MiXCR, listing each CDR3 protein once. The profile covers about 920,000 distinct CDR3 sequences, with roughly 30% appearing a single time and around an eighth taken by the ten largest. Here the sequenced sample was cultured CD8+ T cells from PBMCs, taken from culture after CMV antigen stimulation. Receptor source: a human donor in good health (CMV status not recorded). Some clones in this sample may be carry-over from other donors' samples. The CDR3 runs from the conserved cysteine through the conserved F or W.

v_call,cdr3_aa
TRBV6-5,CASRYLGLAGGRSNEQFF
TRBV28,CASSLTLKNEKLFF
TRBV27,CASSTPSSGSYEQYF
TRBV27,CASSFYRDSPLHF
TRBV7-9,CASSSGSGGGEQFF
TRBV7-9,CASTQVPGGDTDTQYF
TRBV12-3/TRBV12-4,CASNSADTQYF
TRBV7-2,CASRGTGLAKNIQYF
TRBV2,CASTGTRVNTEAFF
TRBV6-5,CASSPHRGGGTEAFF
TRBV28,CASTPGGPYNEQFF
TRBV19,CASSIGGTGTTEAFF
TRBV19,CASSILTSGEGQFF
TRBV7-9,CASSGQGTLVRETQYF
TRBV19,CASSIDRSGSGGPPNTEAFF
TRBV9,CASSVKAGISPHNEQFF
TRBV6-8,CATFGGDEKLFF
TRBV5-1,CASSLEAADYGYTF
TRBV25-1,CASRGGVGYTF
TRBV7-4,CASNLEEGANVLTF
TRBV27,CASSLRGCNEQFF
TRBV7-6,CASSFGLATSLEQFF
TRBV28,CASRSARQETQYF
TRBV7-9,CASSLDIVIGTGYNYGYTF
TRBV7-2,CASRLEGGVGYGYTF
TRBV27,CASRTGTSHFF
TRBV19,CVSSIERNGYTF
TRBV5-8,CASSLVPETGELFF
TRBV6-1,CASSEVVNTEAFF
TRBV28,CASSLDREIYGYTF
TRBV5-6,CASERDREFYEQFF
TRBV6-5,CASSYGGPNYGYTF
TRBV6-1,CASSPRGPYGYTF
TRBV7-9,CASSFDTSYEQYF
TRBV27,CASSLTRGDLVGLPYGYTF
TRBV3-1,CASSQVGNTDTQYF
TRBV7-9,CASTLGTGGNQPQHF
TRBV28,CASSLSGNPGSGNTEAFF
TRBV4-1,CASSQYTDQPQHF
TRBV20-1,CSANLRGRSSYEQYF
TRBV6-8,CASSWSPGGEDTEAFF
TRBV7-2,CASSLDPGQPQHF
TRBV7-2,CASSPRGSTF
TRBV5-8,CASRKPDRGQSYNSPLHF
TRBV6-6,CASSATGGTYEQYF
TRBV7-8,CASSPGTGPGEQYF
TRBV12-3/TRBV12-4,CASKTDSDYGYTF